This T cell receptor (beta chain) was captured in a study of post-analysis software for immune sequencing data. Overall study results and limits: Included in a set of five TRBV segments more frequent in patients than controls were TRBV5-6, TRBV5-1 and TRBV20-1.

The germline V gene encodes CDR1 KGHDR and CDR2 SFDVKD. V gave up 4 bases and J gave up 5 bases; unmatched junction bases: 4. The CDR3 covers 15 residues. This clonotype was seen more than once but under ten times. Its antigen is not known. Researchers reported that TCR beta cDNA libraries carried unique molecular identifiers. TCRdb ran MiXCR on the PCR reads and lists one entry per CDR3 protein. The sample has about 540,000 distinct CDR3 sequences; approximately 31% are singletons. The J gene is TRBJ2-4, the V gene TRBV24-1; TRBD1 matches at 10 bases. The specimen sequenced was blood. This TCR was recovered from a girl younger than 18 with multiple sclerosis. The CDR3 DNA sequence: TGTGCCACCAGTGAAAGGACAGGGGGAGAAAACATTCAGTACTTC. This codes for CATSERTGGENIQYF.